A selection of T cell receptor beta chains follows, all from one sample in a study of control samples from healthy donors and cancer patients. The assay was immunoSEQ multiplex PCR, and TCRdb's table has in-frame clones only and misses some. Found here are 150,000 to 200,000 clones, around 94% of them singletons; the top ten hold about 1.4%. Sequenced: blood. These receptors all come from a man younger than 45 in good health. The CDR3 runs from the conserved cysteine through the conserved F or W. D genes are given only for firm matches. Rows may omit the clone size; those that give it use once, few, many or a size class.

V gene	D gene	clone size	J gene	CDR3 protein	CDR3 DNA
TRBV6-2/TRBV6-3	.	.	TRBJ1-1	CASSPASEAFF	TGTGCCAGCAGCCCTGCCTCTGAAGCTTTCTTT
TRBV15	TRBD1	.	TRBJ1-5	CATSRETGGQPQHF	TGTGCCACCAGCAGAGAAACAGGGGGTCAGCCCCAGCATTTT
TRBV19	.	once	TRBJ1-4	CASSSTGREKLFF	TGTGCCAGTAGCTCGACAGGACGGGAAAAACTGTTTTTT
TRBV11-2	TRBD2	.	TRBJ2-7	CASSQSGRKSSYEQYF	TGTGCCAGCAGCCAAAGCGGGAGGAAAAGCTCCTACGAGCAGTACTTC
TRBV15	TRBD2	.	TRBJ2-3	CATSRTSGGTRTDTQYF	TGTGCCACCAGCAGGACTAGCGGGGGGACCCGAACAGATACGCAGTATTTT
TRBV7-2	.	.	TRBJ1-2	CASSMREEGKYGYTF	TGTGCCAGCAGCATGAGAGAGGAGGGAAAGTATGGCTACACCTTC
TRBV27	.	.	TRBJ1-2	CASSLIGDYGYTF	TGTGCCAGCAGTTTAATCGGAGACTATGGCTACACCTTC
TRBV5-6	.	.	TRBJ1-4	CASSLPINEKLFF	TGTGCCAGCAGCTTGCCTATTAATGAAAAACTGTTTTTT
TRBV19	.	.	TRBJ2-5	CASSPPGFRETQYF	TGTGCCAGTAGTCCCCCCGGGTTCCGGGAGACCCAGTACTTC
TRBV7-3	TRBD2	.	TRBJ2-3	CASSGASGRSTDTQYF	TGTGCCAGCTCAGGGGCTAGCGGGAGAAGCACAGATACGCAGTATTTT
TRBV1	.	.	TRBJ2-3	CTSSQVLAGSTDTQYF	TGCACCAGCAGCCAAGTACTAGCGGGTAGCACAGATACGCAGTATTTT
TRBV7-9	.	.	TRBJ1-5	CASSLGVDSNQPQHF	TGTGCCAGCAGCTTAGGGGTGGACAGCAATCAGCCCCAGCATTTT
TRBV19	.	.	TRBJ1-4	CASSMGVRTENEKLFF	TGTGCCAGTAGTATGGGGGTGAGGACAGAGAATGAAAAACTGTTTTTT
TRBV12-5	TRBD1	.	TRBJ1-1	CAQTGASNTEAFF	TGTGCCCAGACAGGGGCTTCGAACACTGAAGCTTTCTTT
TRBV27	.	.	TRBJ1-5	CASSLEPPAFSNQPQHF	TGTGCCAGCAGTTTGGAACCCCCGGCGTTTAGCAATCAGCCCCAGCATTTT
TRBV3-1/TRBV3-2	.	once	TRBJ2-1	CASSQVGLGEQFF	TGTGCCAGCAGCCAAGTGGGGCTAGGTGAGCAGTTCTTC
TRBV6-6	.	.	TRBJ2-7	CASSVEAVPNEQYF	TGTGCCAGCAGTGTAGAGGCTGTCCCTAACGAGCAGTACTTC
TRBV27	TRBD1	once	TRBJ1-1	CASSLQTGGPAFF	TGTGCCAGCAGTTTACAGACAGGGGGTCCAGCTTTCTTT
TRBV5-4	TRBD2	.	TRBJ2-1	CASSSGGSYNEQFF	TGTGCCAGTTCTAGCGGGGGGTCTTACAATGAGCAGTTCTTC
TRBV21-1	.	.	TRBJ2-2	CASSKGGVSGTQNTGELFF	TGTGCCAGCAGCAAGGGGGGCGTGTCGGGGACACAGAACACCGGGGAGCTGTTTTTT
TRBV5-1	TRBD2	.	TRBJ2-7	CASRGGASYEQYF	TGCGCCAGCAGGGGAGGGGCCTCCTACGAGCAGTACTTC
TRBV30	.	.	TRBJ2-7	CAWSTGAEQYF	TGTGCCTGGAGTACCGGTGCCGAGCAGTACTTC
TRBV4-2	.	.	TRBJ1-6	CASSPRLIVGNGSPLHF	TGTGCCAGCAGCCCTCGGTTAATTGTGGGGAATGGATCACCCCTCCACTTT
TRBV21-1	.	.	TRBJ1-3	CASSKKDRVSGNTIYF	TGTGCCAGCAGCAAAAAAGACAGGGTCTCTGGAAACACCATATATTTT
TRBV30	.	.	TRBJ2-3	CAWSGKGSDTQYF	TGTGCCTGGAGCGGGAAAGGGTCCGATACGCAGTATTTT
TRBV6-2/TRBV6-3	.	.	TRBJ2-3	CASSYYTDTQYF	TGTGCCAGCAGTTACTACACAGATACGCAGTATTTT
TRBV12-3/TRBV12-4	.	.	TRBJ1-5	CASSTSRDQPQHF	TGTGCCAGCAGCACCAGTCGGGATCAGCCCCAGCATTTT
TRBV10-3	TRBD1	.	TRBJ2-3	CATQGQGNSDTQYF	TGTGCCACCCAGGGACAGGGAAACTCAGATACGCAGTATTTT
TRBV3-1/TRBV3-2	.	.	TRBJ1-1	CASSPRGGLNTEAFF	TGTGCCAGCAGCCCCCGAGGTGGGCTGAACACTGAAGCTTTCTTT
TRBV20-1	.	.	TRBJ1-4	CSASGSASNEKLFF	TGCAGTGCTAGTGGTTCGGCGTCTAATGAAAAACTGTTTTTT
TRBV7-6	.	.	TRBJ2-1	CASSFYSEMVVGNEQFF	TGTGCCAGCAGCTTTTACTCTGAGATGGTGGTAGGGAATGAGCAGTTCTTC
TRBV16	.	.	TRBJ2-7	CASSPRDTYEQYF	TGTGCCAGCAGCCCCAGGGACACCTACGAGCAGTACTTC
TRBV4-2	.	.	TRBJ1-1	CASSQENIGNTEAFF	TGTGCCAGCAGCCAAGAAAACATTGGGAACACTGAAGCTTTCTTT
TRBV5-1	.	.	TRBJ2-5	CASSLNPQGQETQYF	TGCGCCAGCTCTTTGAACCCCCAAGGCCAAGAGACCCAGTACTTC
TRBV6-2/TRBV6-3	TRBD2	.	TRBJ2-3	CASSYSEGSGRGTDTQYF	TGTGCCAGCAGTTACAGTGAGGGTAGCGGGAGAGGCACAGATACGCAGTATTTT
TRBV6-5	.	.	TRBJ1-2	CASSYSLGTVYGYTF	TGTGCCAGCAGTTACTCGCTAGGGACGGTCTATGGCTACACCTTC
TRBV6-5	TRBD1	.	TRBJ2-7	CASRGDRGYEQYF	TGTGCCAGCAGGGGAGACAGGGGTTACGAGCAGTACTTC
TRBV5-1	.	.	TRBJ1-3	CASSPSTGSGNTIYF	TGCGCCAGCAGCCCCTCGACAGGCTCTGGAAACACCATATATTTT
TRBV18	.	.	TRBJ1-1	CASSPPPNTEAFF	TGTGCCAGCTCACCACCCCCCAACACTGAAGCTTTCTTT
TRBV7-2	.	.	TRBJ2-7	CASSLVMGSYEQYF	TGTGCCAGCAGCTTAGTTATGGGTAGCTACGAGCAGTACTTC
TRBV28	TRBD1	.	TRBJ1-4	CASSFSRGYEKLFF	TGTGCCAGCAGTTTTAGCAGGGGGTATGAAAAACTGTTTTTT
TRBV29-1	.	few	TRBJ1-5	CSVGPETNQPQHF	TGCAGCGTGGGACCGGAGACAAATCAGCCCCAGCATTTT
TRBV29-1	TRBD2	.	TRBJ2-3	CSVDLLGGGAIDTQYF	TGCAGCGTTGATTTGTTGGGCGGGGGGGCGATAGATACGCAGTATTTT